The T cell receptor beta chain under discussion was sequenced for a study of blood T cell repertoires in COVID-19. Looking at the study overall: The study drew acute and convalescent COVID-19 samples from the United States, Italy and Spain.

Authors' analysis steps: Using reference gene primer amplification, nucleated cell counts were estimated. The table came from immunoSEQ multiplex PCR; TCRdb's copy has only in-frame clones and leaves some out. For V, J and clone size, that table is used; D and trimming come from the DNA. The sample yields 150,000 to 200,000 clones, more than 75% seen once. The V and J ends lost 9 bases and 7 bases respectively, with 17 bases between them. Germline V gene data show CDR1 as LNHDA and CDR2 as SQIVND (reference sequence). The CDR3 loop spans 13 amino acids. This chain connects TRBV19 to TRBJ2-3; perhaps TRBD1 as D (6 bases). This clonotype was sampled from a human donor in a cohort sampled during active COVID-19. Sample: peripheral blood. The CDR3 protein is CASRGPPTNTQYF. The CDR3 DNA reads TGTGCCAGCAGGGGACCCCCGACTAATACGCAGTATTTT.